This T cell receptor beta chain appears in the sequencing data of a study of T cell changes during pregnancy in multiple sclerosis. Germline CDR1 is SEHNR and CDR2 is FQNEAQ (reference sequence). V lost 5 bases and J lost 4; bases outside the gene matches: 13. This CDR3 contains 18 residues. This clone was counted a single time. Clones were read by immunoSEQ multiplex PCR, and TCRdb kept only the in-frame ones, dropping some. The table lists more than 50,000 clones, 90% of them singletons, with over 3% in the top ten. This TCR derives from a female donor in good health, enrolled as a control in a pregnancy study. Sequenced material: peripheral blood, taken in the first trimester of pregnancy. The gene calls are TRBV7-9 and TRBJ2-5, with TRBD2 matching over 13 bases. The CDR3 bases are TGTGCCAGCAGCCGGCTAACCGGGACTAGCGGGATAATAGAGACCCAGTACTTC. Amino acids: CASSRLTGTSGIIETQYF. The variable domain in full, with the rest retrieved from reference TRBV7-9 and TRBJ2-5, is DTGVSQNPRHKITKRGQNVTFRCDPISEHNRLYWYRQTLGQGPEFLTYFQNEAQLEKSRLLSDRFSAERPKGSFSTLEIQRTEQGDSAMYLCASSRLTGTSGIIETQYFGPGTRLLVL.